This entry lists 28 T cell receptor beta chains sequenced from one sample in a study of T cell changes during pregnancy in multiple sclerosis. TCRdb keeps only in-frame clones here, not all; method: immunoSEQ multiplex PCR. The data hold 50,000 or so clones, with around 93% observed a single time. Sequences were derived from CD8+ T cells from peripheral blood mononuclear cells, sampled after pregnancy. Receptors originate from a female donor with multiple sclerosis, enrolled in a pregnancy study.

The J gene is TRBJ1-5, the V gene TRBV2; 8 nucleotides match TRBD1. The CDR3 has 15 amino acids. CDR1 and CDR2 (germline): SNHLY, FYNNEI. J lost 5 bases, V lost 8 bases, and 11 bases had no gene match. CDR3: CASRTLDRVDQPQHF. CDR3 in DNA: TGTGCCAGCCGCACCCTGGACAGGGTGGATCAGCCCCAGCATTTT. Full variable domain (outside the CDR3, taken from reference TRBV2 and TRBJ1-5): EPEVTQTPSHQVTQMGQEVILRCVPISNHLYFYWYRQILGQKVEFLVSFYNNEISEKSEIFDDQFSVERPDGSNFTLKIRSTKLEDSAMYFCASRTLDRVDQPQHFGDGTRLSIL.

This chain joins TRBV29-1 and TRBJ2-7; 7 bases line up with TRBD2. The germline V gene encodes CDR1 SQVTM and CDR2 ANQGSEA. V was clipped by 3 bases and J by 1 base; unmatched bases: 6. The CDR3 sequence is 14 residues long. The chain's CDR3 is CSVEASGPSYEQYF. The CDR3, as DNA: TGCAGCGTTGAGGCTAGCGGTCCTTCCTACGAGCAGTACTTC.

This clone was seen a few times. CDR3 coding DNA: TGCGCCAGCAGCCAAAGGGAGGGCCAGCCCCAGCATTTT. It translates to CASSQREGQPQHF. The chain joins TRBV4-3 to TRBJ1-5; unclear D gene. Germline CDR1 reads LGHNA; CDR2 reads YSLEER. The CDR3 covers 13 residues. Trimming removed 2 bases from V and 7 bases from J, with 9 bases in between.

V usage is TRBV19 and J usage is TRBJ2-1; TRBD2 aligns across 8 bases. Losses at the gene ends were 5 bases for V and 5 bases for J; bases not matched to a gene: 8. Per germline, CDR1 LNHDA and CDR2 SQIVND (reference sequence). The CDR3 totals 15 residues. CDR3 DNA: TGTGCCAGTAGTCTTGCAGCGGGAGCACACAATGAGCAGTTCTTC. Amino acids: CASSLAAGAHNEQFF.

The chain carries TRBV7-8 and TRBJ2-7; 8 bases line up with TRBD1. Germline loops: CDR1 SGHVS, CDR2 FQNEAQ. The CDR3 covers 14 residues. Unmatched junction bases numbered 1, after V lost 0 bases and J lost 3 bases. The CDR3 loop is CASSLARGLYEQYF. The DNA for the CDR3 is TGTGCCAGCAGCTTAGCCAGGGGGCTCTACGAGCAGTACTTC.

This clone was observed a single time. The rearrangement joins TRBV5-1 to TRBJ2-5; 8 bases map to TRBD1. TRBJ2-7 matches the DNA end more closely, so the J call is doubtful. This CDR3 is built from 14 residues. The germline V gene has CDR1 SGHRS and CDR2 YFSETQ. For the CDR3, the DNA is TGCGCCAGCAGCTGGCGACAGGGGACCTACGAGCAGTACTTC. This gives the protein CASSWRQGTYEQYF.

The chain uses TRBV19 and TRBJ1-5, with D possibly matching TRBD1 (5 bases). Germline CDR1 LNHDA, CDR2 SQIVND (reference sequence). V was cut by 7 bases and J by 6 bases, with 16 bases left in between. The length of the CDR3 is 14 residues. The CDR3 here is CASTGVPGFQPQHF. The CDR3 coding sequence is TGTGCCAGTACCGGTGTTCCAGGGTTTCAGCCCCAGCATTTT.

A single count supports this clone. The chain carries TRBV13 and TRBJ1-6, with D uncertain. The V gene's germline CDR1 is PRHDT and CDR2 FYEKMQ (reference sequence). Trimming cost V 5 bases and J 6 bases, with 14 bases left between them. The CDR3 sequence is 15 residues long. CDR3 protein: CASSRAGETNSPLHF. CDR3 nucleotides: TGTGCCAGCAGCCGTGCTGGGGAGACTAATTCACCCCTCCACTTT.

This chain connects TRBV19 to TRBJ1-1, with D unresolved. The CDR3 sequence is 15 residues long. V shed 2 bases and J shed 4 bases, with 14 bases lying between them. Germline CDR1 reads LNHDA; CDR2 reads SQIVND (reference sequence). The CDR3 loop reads CASSITPGGGTEAFF. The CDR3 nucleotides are TGTGCCAGTAGTATAACTCCAGGAGGCGGCACTGAAGCTTTCTTT.

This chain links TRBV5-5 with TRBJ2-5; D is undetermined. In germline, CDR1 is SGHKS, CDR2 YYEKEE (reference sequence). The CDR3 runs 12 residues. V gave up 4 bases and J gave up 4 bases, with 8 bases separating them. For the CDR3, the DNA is TGTGCCAGCAGCCCCACAAGAGAGACCCAGTACTTC. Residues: CASSPTRETQYF.

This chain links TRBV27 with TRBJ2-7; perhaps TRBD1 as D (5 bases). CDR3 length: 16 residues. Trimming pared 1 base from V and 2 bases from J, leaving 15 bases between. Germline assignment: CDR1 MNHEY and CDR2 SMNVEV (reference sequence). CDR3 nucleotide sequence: TGTGCCAGCAGTTTATTAAACCCAAAGGGGACCTACGAGCAGTACTTC. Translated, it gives CASSLLNPKGTYEQYF.

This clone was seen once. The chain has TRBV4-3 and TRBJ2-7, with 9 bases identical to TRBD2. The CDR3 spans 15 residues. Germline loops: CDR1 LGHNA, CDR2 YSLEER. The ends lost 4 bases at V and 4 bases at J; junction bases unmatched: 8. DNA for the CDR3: TGCGCCAGCAGCCTCTCGGGCGGGGGGGCGTACGAGCAGTACTTC. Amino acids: CASSLSGGGAYEQYF.

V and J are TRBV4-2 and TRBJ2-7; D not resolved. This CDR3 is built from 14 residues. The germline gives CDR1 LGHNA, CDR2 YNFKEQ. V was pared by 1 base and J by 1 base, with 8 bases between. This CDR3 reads CASSQVAVSYEQYF. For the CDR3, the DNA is TGTGCCAGCAGCCAAGTAGCAGTTTCCTACGAGCAGTACTTC.

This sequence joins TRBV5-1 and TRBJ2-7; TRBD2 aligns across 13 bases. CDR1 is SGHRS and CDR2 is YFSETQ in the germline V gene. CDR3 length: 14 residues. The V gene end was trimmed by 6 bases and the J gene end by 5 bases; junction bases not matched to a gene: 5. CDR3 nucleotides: TGCGCCAGCACGGGGACTAGCGGGATAGACGAGCAGTACTTC. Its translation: CASTGTSGIDEQYF. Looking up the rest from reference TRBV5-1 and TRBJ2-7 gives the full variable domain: KAGVTQTPRYLIKTRGQQVTLSCSPISGHRSVSWYQQTPGQGLQFLFEYFSETQRNKGNFPGRFSGRQFSNSRSEMNVSTLELGDSALYLCASTGTSGIDEQYFGPGTRLTVT.

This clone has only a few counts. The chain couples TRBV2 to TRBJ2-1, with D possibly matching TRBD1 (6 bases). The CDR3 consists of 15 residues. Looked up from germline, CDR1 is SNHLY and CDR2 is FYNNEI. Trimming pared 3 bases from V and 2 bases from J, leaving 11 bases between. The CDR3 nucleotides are TGTGCCAGCAGTGACAGGGGAAGGACCTACAATGAGCAGTTCTTC. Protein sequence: CASSDRGRTYNEQFF.

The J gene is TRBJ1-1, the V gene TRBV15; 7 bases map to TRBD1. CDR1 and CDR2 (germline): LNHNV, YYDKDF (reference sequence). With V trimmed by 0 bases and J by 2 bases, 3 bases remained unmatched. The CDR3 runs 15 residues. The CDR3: CATSRDQGGNTEAFF. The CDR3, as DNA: TGTGCCACCAGCAGAGATCAGGGGGGCAACACTGAAGCTTTCTTT.

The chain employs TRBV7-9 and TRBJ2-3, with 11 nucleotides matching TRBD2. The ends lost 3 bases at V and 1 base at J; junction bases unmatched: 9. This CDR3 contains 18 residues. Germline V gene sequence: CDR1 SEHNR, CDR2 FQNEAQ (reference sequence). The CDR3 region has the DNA TGTGCCAGCAGCTTCCCCGGGGTAGCGGGAGGGCGCACAGATACGCAGTATTTT. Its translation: CASSFPGVAGGRTDTQYF.

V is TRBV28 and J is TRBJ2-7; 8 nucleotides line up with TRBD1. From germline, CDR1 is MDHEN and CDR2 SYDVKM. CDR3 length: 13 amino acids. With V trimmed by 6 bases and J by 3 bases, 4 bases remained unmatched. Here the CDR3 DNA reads TGTGCCAGCAGCTTGACAGGGGACTACGAGCAGTACTTC. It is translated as CASSLTGDYEQYF.

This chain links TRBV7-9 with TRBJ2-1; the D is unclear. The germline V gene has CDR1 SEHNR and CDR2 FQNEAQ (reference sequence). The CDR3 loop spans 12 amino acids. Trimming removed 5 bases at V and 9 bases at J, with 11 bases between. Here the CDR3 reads CASSRDSLEQFF. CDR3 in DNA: TGTGCCAGCAGCCGCGACTCCCTTGAGCAGTTCTTC. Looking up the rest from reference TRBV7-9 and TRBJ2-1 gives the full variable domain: DTGVSQNPRHKITKRGQNVTFRCDPISEHNRLYWYRQTLGQGPEFLTYFQNEAQLEKSRLLSDRFSAERPKGSFSTLEIQRTEQGDSAMYLCASSRDSLEQFFGPGTRLTVL.

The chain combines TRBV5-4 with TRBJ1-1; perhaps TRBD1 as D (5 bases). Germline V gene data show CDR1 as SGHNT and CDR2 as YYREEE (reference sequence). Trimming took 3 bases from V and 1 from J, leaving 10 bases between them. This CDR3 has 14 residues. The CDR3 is CASSWVTANTEAFF. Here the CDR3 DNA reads TGTGCCAGCAGCTGGGTGACAGCGAACACTGAAGCTTTCTTT.

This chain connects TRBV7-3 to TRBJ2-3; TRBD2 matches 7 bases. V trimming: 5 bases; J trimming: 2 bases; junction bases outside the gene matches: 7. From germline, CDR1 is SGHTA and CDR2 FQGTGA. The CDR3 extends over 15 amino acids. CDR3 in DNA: TGTGCCAGCAGCCCAAGCGGGATAGACACAGATACGCAGTATTTT. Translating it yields CASSPSGIDTDTQYF.

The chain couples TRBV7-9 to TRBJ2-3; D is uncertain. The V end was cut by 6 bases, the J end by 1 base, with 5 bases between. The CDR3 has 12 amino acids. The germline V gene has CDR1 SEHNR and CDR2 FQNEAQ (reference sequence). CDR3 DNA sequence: TGTGCCAGCAGGTGGCGCACAGATACGCAGTATTTT. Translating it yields CASRWRTDTQYF.

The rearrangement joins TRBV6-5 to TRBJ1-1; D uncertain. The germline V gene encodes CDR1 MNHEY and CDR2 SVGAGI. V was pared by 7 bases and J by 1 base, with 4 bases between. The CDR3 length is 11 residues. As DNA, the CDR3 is TGTGCCAGCATCCAGAACACTGAAGCTTTCTTT. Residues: CASIQNTEAFF.

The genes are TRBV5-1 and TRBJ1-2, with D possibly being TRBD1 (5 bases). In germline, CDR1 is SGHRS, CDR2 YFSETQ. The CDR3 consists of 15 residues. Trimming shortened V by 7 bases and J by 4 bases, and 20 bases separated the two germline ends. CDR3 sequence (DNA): TGCGCCAGCGCATTCCCAGGGAGGGAGAGCTATGGCTACACCTTC. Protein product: CASAFPGRESYGYTF.

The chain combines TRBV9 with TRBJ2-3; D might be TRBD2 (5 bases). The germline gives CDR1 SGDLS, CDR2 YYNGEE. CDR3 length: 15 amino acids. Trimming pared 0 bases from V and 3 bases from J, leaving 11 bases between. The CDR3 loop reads CASSVGTGTTDTQYF. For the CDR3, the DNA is TGTGCCAGCAGCGTAGGGACTGGAACAACAGATACGCAGTATTTT.

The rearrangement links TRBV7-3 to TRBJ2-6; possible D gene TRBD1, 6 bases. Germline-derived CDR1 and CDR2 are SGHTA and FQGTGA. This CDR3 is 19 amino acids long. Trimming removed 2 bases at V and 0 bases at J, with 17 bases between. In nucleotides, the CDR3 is TGTGCCAGCAGCTTAGCACCGACAGGTTCCCTCTCTGGGGCCAACGTCCTGACTTTC. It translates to CASSLAPTGSLSGANVLTF.

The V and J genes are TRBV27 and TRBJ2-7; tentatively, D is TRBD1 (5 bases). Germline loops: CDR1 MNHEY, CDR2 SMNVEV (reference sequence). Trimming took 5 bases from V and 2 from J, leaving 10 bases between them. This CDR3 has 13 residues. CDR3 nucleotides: TGTGCCAGCAGTCTGACAGCTACCTACGAGCAGTACTTC. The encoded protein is CASSLTATYEQYF.

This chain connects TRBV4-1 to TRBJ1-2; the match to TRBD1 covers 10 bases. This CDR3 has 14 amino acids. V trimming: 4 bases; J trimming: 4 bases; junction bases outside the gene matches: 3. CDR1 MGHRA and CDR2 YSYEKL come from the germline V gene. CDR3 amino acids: CASSPGQGVYGYTF. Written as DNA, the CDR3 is TGCGCCAGCAGCCCCGGACAGGGGGTCTATGGCTACACCTTC.